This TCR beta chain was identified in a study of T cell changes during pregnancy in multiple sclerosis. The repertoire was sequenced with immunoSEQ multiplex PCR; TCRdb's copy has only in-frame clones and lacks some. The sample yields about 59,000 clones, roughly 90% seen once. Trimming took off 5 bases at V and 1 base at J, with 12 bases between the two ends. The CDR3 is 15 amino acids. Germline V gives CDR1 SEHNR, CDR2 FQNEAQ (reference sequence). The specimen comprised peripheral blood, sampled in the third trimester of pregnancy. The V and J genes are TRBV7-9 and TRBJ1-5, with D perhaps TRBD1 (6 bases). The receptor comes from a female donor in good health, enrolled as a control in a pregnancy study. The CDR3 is CASSPGDGSNQPQHF. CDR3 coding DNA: TGTGCCAGCAGCCCAGGGGACGGGAGCAATCAGCCCCAGCATTTT.